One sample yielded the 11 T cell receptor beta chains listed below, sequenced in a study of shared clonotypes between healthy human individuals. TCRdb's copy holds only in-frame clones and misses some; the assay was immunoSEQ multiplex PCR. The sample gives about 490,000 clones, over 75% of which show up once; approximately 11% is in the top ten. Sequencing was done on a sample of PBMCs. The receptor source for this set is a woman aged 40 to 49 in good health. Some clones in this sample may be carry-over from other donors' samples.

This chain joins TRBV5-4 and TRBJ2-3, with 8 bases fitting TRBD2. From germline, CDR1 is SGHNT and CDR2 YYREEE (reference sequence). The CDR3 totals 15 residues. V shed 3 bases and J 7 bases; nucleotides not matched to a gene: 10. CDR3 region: CASSSTSGLVHTQYF. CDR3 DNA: TGTGCCAGCAGCTCTACTAGCGGCCTCGTGCATACGCAGTATTTT.

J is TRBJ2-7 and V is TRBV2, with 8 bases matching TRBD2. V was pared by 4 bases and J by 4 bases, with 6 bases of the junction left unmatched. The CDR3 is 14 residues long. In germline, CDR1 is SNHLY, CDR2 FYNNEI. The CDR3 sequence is CASSVPSGRYEQYF. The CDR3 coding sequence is TGTGCCAGCAGTGTTCCCAGCGGGAGATACGAGCAGTACTTC.

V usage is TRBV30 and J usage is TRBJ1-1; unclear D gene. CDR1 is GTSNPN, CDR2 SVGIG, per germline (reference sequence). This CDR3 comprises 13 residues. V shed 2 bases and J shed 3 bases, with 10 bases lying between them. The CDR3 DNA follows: TGTGCCTGGAGTTACGGGCTACACACTGAAGCTTTCTTT. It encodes CAWSYGLHTEAFF.

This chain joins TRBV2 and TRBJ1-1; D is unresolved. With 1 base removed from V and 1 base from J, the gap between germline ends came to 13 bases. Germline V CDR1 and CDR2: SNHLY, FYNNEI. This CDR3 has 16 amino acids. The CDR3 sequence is CASSEVYGWRNTEAFF. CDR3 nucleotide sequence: TGTGCCAGCAGTGAAGTTTACGGTTGGCGGAACACTGAAGCTTTCTTT.

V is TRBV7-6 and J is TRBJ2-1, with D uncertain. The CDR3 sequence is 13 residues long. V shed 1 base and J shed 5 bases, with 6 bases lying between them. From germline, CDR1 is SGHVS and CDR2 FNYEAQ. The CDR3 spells CASSLGPNNEQFF. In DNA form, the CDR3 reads TGTGCCAGCAGCTTAGGGCCCAACAATGAGCAGTTCTTC.

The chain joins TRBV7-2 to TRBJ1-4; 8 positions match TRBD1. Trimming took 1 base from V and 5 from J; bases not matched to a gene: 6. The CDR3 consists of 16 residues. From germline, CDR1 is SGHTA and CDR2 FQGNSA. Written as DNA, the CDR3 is TGTGCCAGCAGCTTAGTTAGGGCAGGGGGCAATGAAAAACTGTTTTTT. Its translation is CASSLVRAGGNEKLFF.

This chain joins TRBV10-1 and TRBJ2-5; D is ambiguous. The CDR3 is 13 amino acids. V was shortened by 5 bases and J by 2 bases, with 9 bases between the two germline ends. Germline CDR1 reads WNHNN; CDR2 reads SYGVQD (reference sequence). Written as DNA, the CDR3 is TGCGCCAGCAGTTCAGAACCTCAAGAGACCCAGTACTTC. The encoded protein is CASSSEPQETQYF.

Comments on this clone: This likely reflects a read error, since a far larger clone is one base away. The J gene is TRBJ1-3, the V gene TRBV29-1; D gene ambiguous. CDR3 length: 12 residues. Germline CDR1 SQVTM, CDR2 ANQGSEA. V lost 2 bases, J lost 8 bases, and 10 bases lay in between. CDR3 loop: CSVEFGVDTIYF. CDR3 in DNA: TGCAGCGTTGAATTCGGCGTGGACACCATATATTTT.

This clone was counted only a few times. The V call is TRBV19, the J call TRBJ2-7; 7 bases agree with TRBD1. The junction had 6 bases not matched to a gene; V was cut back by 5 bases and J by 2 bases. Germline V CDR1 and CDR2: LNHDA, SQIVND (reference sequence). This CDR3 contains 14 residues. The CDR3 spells CASSGTVVPYEQYF. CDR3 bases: TGTGCCAGTAGTGGGACAGTGGTCCCCTACGAGCAGTACTTC.

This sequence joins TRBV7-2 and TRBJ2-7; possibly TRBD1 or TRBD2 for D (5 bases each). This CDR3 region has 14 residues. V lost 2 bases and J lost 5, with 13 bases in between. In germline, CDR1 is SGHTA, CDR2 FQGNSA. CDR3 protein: CASSLSGRVNEQYF. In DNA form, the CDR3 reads TGTGCCAGCAGCTTATCAGGGAGAGTCAACGAGCAGTACTTC.

The CDR3 protein is CASSKTPGIGETQYF. CDR3 in DNA: TGTGCCAGCAGCAAAACTCCGGGGATCGGAGAGACCCAGTACTTC. This chain joins TRBV13 and TRBJ2-5; D might be TRBD2 (5 bases). CDR3 length: 15 amino acids. V was trimmed by 5 bases and J by 4 bases, leaving 17 bases between them. Germline CDR1 is PRHDT and CDR2 is FYEKMQ (reference sequence).